This record looks at one T cell receptor (beta chain) sequence and its context. Its antigen is undetermined. In the PCR, 60 Vbeta and 13 Jbeta primers were used. Sequencing used immunoSEQ multiplex PCR; TCRdb keeps in-frame clones, though not all of them. This sample has about 110,000 clones; around 72% occur once, and the top ten carry roughly 6%. This specimen comes from a study of cytomegalovirus exposure and HLA in healthy donors. Study-level findings and limits: Reported findings show TCR beta sequences accurately forecast HLA-A and HLA-B alleles in most subjects.

V gave up 7 bases and J gave up 8 bases, with 15 bases separating them. CDR1 is LNHNV, CDR2 YYDKDF, per germline (reference sequence). The CDR3 sequence is 13 residues long. Donors in the study were healthy people who gave bone marrow. This clonotype was obtained from a male donor in good health and CMV-seronegative. The specimen sequenced was PBMCs. The rearrangement links TRBV15 to TRBJ2-1; D is possibly TRBD2 (6 bases). CDR3 DNA: TGTGCCACCACGGAGGGCCTATCCGATGAGCAGTTCTTC. This translates into CATTEGLSDEQFF.